These 14 T cell receptor beta chains originate from one sample sequenced in a study of regulatory T cells in long-lasting Graves disease. HTBI primers from iRepertoire and Arm-PCR of CDR3 regions yielded the TCR beta libraries. TCRdb fed the multiplex PCR reads into MiXCR, producing one record per CDR3 protein. The sample has 400,000 to 500,000 distinct CDR3 sequences; about 21% are singletons. Time point noted: persistent/refractory GD, antithyroid drugs over 5 years with positive TRAb. RNA isolated from PBMCs was used to make the TCR library. This material consisted of peripheral blood mononuclear cells (PBMCs), taken when the disease was refractory, from a patient treated with antithyroid drugs. Source of these receptors: a female donor with Graves disease.

This clonotype was found many times. J is TRBJ2-7 and V is TRBV12-3 or TRBV12-4; D call uncertain. Trimming shortened V by 3 bases and J by 0 bases, and 15 bases separated the two germline ends. The CDR3 loop spans 16 amino acids. CDR3 in amino acids: CASSFGTILSSYEQYF. In nucleotides, the CDR3 is TGTGCCAGCAGTTTTGGTACGATACTAAGCTCCTACGAGCAGTACTTC.

This clonotype was recorded at least ten times. The chain couples TRBV28 to TRBJ2-5; D possibly matches TRBD1 or TRBD2 (6 bases each). Trimming removed 4 bases from V and 4 bases from J, with 16 bases in between. Per germline, CDR1 MDHEN and CDR2 SYDVKM. This CDR3 contains 15 residues. CDR3 sequence reads: CASSSLSGGGETQYF. For the CDR3, the DNA is TGTGCCAGCAGTTCCCTTAGCGGAGGGGGAGAGACCCAGTACTTC.

This clonotype was recorded at least ten times. V usage is TRBV7-3 and J usage is TRBJ2-7; no reliable D call. The CDR3 spans 13 residues. The germline gives CDR1 SGHTA, CDR2 FQGTGA. V lost 2 bases to trimming and J lost 5 bases, with 10 bases between them. CDR3 loop: CASSLGSPHEQYF. The CDR3 nucleotides read TGTGCCAGCAGCTTAGGTTCCCCGCACGAGCAGTACTTC.

This clonotype was counted many times. The rearrangement uses TRBV20-1 and TRBJ2-7; 8 nucleotides agree with TRBD2. V gave up 1 base and J gave up 1 base; unmatched junction bases: 6. Per germline, CDR1 DFQATT and CDR2 SNEGSKA (reference sequence). The CDR3 sequence is 15 residues long. CDR3 sequence: CSARGAGGVSYEQYF. CDR3 DNA: TGCAGTGCTAGAGGGGCGGGAGGCGTATCCTACGAGCAGTACTTC.

The chain couples TRBV6-5 to TRBJ1-2; TRBD1 agrees at 9 bases. J gave up 8 bases and V 1 base, and 11 bases lay outside the gene matches. The CDR3 is 16 amino acids. CDR1 is MNHEY and CDR2 is SVGAGI in the germline V gene. The CDR3 DNA sequence: TGTGCCAGCAGTTACTTCAGGGACAGGGAAAAAAGCGGCTACACCTTC. It codes for CASSYFRDREKSGYTF.

A note on this clonotype: A much larger clone sits a single nucleotide away, making a read error possible. The chain couples TRBV6-1 to TRBJ1-6; weak D call: TRBD1 (5 bases). V was trimmed by 7 bases and J by 7 bases, leaving 14 bases between them. CDR1 is MNHNS, CDR2 SASEGT, per germline. The CDR3 runs 14 residues. This CDR3 reads CASTRTRENSPLHF. The CDR3 nucleotides read TGTGCCAGCACCAGGACAAGGGAGAATTCACCCCTCCACTTT.

This chain uses TRBV7-9 with TRBJ2-1, with D perhaps matching TRBD1 (5 bases). V was pared by 1 base and J by 8 bases, with 9 bases between. Germline loops: CDR1 SEHNR, CDR2 FQNEAQ (reference sequence). The CDR3 contains 13 residues. The CDR3 DNA reads TGTGCCAGCAGCTTAGGGACCAGGGATGAGCAGTTCTTC. Translation: CASSLGTRDEQFF.

This clonotype was seen repeatedly, ten times or more. CDR3 in amino acids: CSAANTGTRTKNIQYF. CDR3 DNA sequence: TGCAGTGCTGCTAACACCGGGACTAGGACCAAAAACATTCAGTACTTC. The chain is built from TRBV20-1 and TRBJ2-4; 8 bases line up with TRBD2. Germline CDR1 is DFQATT and CDR2 is SNEGSKA (reference sequence). The CDR3 length is 16 residues. The J segment lost 2 bases and the V segment lost 5 bases, leaving 11 bases of the junction unmatched.

This chain connects TRBV20-1 to TRBJ2-7, with TRBD2 identical over 11 bases. Germline values: CDR1 DFQATT, CDR2 SNEGSKA (reference sequence). The CDR3 has 14 amino acids. The junction had 11 bases not matched to a gene; V was cut back by 6 bases and J by 7 bases. DNA of the CDR3: TGCAGTGCCACATTGACTAGCGGGATGGGTGAGCAGTACTTC. This encodes CSATLTSGMGEQYF.

On this clonotype itself: With a much larger clone just one base away, this may be a read error. The chain has TRBV6-2 or TRBV6-3 and TRBJ2-7; a weak D match, TRBD1 (6 bases). Germline CDR1 reads MNHEY; CDR2 reads SVGEGT. This CDR3 comprises 13 residues. CDR3 DNA: TGTACCAGCAGGGGCGGTGAAGACTACGAGCAGTACTTC. Its translation: CTSRGGEDYEQYF.

V gene TRBV6-2 or TRBV6-3 combines with J gene TRBJ2-7, with 16 bases aligning to TRBD2. V shed 6 bases and J 6 bases; nucleotides not matched to a gene: 5. The CDR3 is 15 residues long. Germline CDR1 is MNHEY and CDR2 is SVGEGT. The CDR3 loop is CASSLGLAGGIEQYF. The CDR3 DNA is TGTGCCAGCAGCTTGGGACTAGCGGGAGGGATCGAGCAGTACTTC.

In this sample, this clonotype turned up many times. The V and J genes are TRBV28 and TRBJ1-1; tentative D call: TRBD1 (5 bases). CDR1 MDHEN and CDR2 SYDVKM come from the germline V gene. The CDR3 is 15 residues long. Trimming left V 2 bases short and J 5 bases short, with 15 bases between. CDR3 residues: CASSLGGNGRTEAFF. In DNA form, the CDR3 reads TGTGCCAGCAGTTTAGGGGGGAACGGGAGGACTGAAGCTTTCTTT.

This clonotype was observed a few times. V is TRBV28 and J is TRBJ1-5, with D perhaps TRBD1 (5 bases). The V gene's germline CDR1 is MDHEN and CDR2 SYDVKM. V gave up 7 bases and J gave up 2 bases, with 12 bases separating them. There are 14 residues in the CDR3. CDR3 sequence (DNA): TGTGCCAGCACAGGATGGGGGGGCAATCAGCCCCAGCATTTT. Protein sequence: CASTGWGGNQPQHF.

This clonotype was observed at least ten times. The rearrangement uses TRBV28 and TRBJ1-1, with TRBD1 identical over 9 bases. With V trimmed by 7 bases and J by 0 bases, 9 bases remained unmatched. The germline CDR1 and CDR2 sequences are MDHEN and SYDVKM. CDR3 size: 16 residues. The CDR3 protein is CASIDRGLALNTEAFF. CDR3 bases: TGTGCCAGCATAGACAGGGGGTTAGCGTTGAACACTGAAGCTTTCTTT.